The 23 T cell receptor beta chains below all came from one sample that was sequenced in a study of T cell responses to AZD1222 COVID-19 vaccine. Method: immunoSEQ multiplex PCR; TCRdb's copy keeps in-frame clones and lacks some. The sample yields under 50,000 clones, around 80% seen once. The sample consisted of peripheral blood, taken 28 days after the second dose of the MenACWY control vaccine. The source is an adult who received the MenACWY meningococcal vaccine as a control.

This chain connects TRBV7-6 to TRBJ2-2; D is possibly TRBD2 (6 bases). Trimming stripped 3 bases from V and 4 bases from J, with 12 bases between. Germline V gives CDR1 SGHVS, CDR2 FNYEAQ. The CDR3 extends over 15 amino acids. The CDR3 here is CASSLGGGSTGELFF. The CDR3 DNA follows: TGTGCCAGCAGCTTGGGGGGTGGATCCACCGGGGAGCTGTTTTTT.

The chain joins TRBV7-2 to TRBJ2-3; no definite D call. There are 14 residues in the CDR3. Germline CDR1 reads SGHTA; CDR2 reads FQGNSA. V was pared by 5 bases and J by 4 bases, with 13 bases between. DNA for the CDR3: TGTGCCAGCAGCCGTGGGCCAGGCCCAGATACGCAGTATTTT. It yields the protein CASSRGPGPDTQYF.

For the CDR3, the DNA is TGTGCCAGCAGCTTACGGAACACCGGGGAGCTGTTTTTT. This codes for CASSLRNTGELFF. The V gene is TRBV7-8, the J gene TRBJ2-2; D gene unclear. This CDR3 is 13 amino acids long. CDR1 is SGHVS, CDR2 FQNEAQ, per germline. The V and J ends lost 2 bases and 1 base respectively, with 2 bases between them.

This clone was counted a single time. The chain carries TRBV2 and TRBJ2-1; no definite D call. The V end was cut by 2 bases, the J end by 4 bases, with 12 bases between. Germline CDR1 and CDR2: SNHLY and FYNNEI. This CDR3 is built from 15 residues. CDR3 region: CASSEFEARYNEQFF. The CDR3 DNA follows: TGTGCCAGCAGTGAATTTGAGGCGAGGTACAATGAGCAGTTCTTC.

The CDR3 protein is CASSAHGRGANEKLFF. The CDR3 region has the DNA TGTGCCAGCAGCGCCCATGGCAGGGGGGCTAATGAAAAACTGTTTTTT. V is TRBV9 and J is TRBJ1-4; 7 bases agree with TRBD1. The CDR3 is 16 residues long. Germline CDR1 SGDLS, CDR2 YYNGEE. Germline trimming cut 3 bases from V and 3 bases from J; bases unmatched to any gene: 8.

The J gene is TRBJ1-1, the V gene TRBV7-9; D is unclear. Trimming shortened V by 2 bases and J by 0 bases, and 4 bases separated the two germline ends. CDR1 is SEHNR and CDR2 is FQNEAQ in the germline V gene (reference sequence). This CDR3 has 13 residues. The CDR3 bases are TGTGCCAGCAGCTTAAAAGTGAACACTGAAGCTTTCTTT. Protein product: CASSLKVNTEAFF.

The chain uses TRBV15 and TRBJ2-7; the match to TRBD2 covers 8 bases. Germline lookup yields CDR1 LNHNV and CDR2 YYDKDF (reference sequence). The length of the CDR3 is 14 residues. The V gene end was trimmed by 8 bases and the J gene end by 0 bases; junction bases not matched to a gene: 6. The CDR3 DNA reads as TGTGCCACCCGGGGGGGCGGGGCCTCCTACGAGCAGTACTTC. This sequence encodes CATRGGGASYEQYF. The complete variable domain, with remaining parts taken from reference TRBV15 and TRBJ2-7, reads DAMVIQNPRYQVTQFGKPVTLSCSQTLNHNVMYWYQQKSSQAPKLLFHYYDKDFNNEADTPDNFQSRRPNTSFCFLDIRSPGLGDTAMYLCATRGGGASYEQYFGPGTRLTVT.

This chain uses TRBV6-6 with TRBJ1-1; perhaps TRBD1 as D (5 bases). Germline lookup yields CDR1 MNHNY and CDR2 SVGAGI (reference sequence). V lost 6 bases and J 6 bases, leaving 14 bases between the germline ends. The CDR3 contains 13 residues. The CDR3: CASRTEGRAEAFF. CDR3 DNA sequence: TGTGCCAGCAGAACCGAGGGACGGGCTGAAGCTTTCTTT.

The chain carries TRBV19 and TRBJ2-5; D gene unclear. With 3 bases removed from V and 5 bases from J, the gap between germline ends came to 10 bases. From germline, CDR1 is LNHDA and CDR2 SQIVND (reference sequence). This CDR3 has 13 amino acids. Here the CDR3 reads CASSIFARETQYF. In DNA, the CDR3 is TGTGCCAGTAGTATTTTCGCGAGGGAGACCCAGTACTTC.

The chain uses TRBV11-3 and TRBJ1-1; D is undetermined. Deletions cut 4 bases from V and 3 bases from J, with 9 bases between. The germline V gene has CDR1 SGHNT and CDR2 YENEEA. CDR3 size: 13 residues. The CDR3 loop is CASSSYRDTEAFF. CDR3 coding DNA: TGTGCCAGCAGCTCCTATAGGGACACTGAAGCTTTCTTT. The whole variable domain, remainder taken from reference TRBV11-3 and TRBJ1-1, is EAGVVQSPRYKIIEKKQPVAFWCNPISGHNTLYWYLQNLGQGPELLIRYENEEAVDDSQLPKDRFSAERLKGVDSTLKIQPAELGDSAVYLCASSSYRDTEAFFGQGTRLTVV.

The chain recombines TRBV3-1 (or the pseudogene TRBV3-2) with TRBJ1-3; no definite D call. The CDR3 loop spans 15 amino acids. CDR1 and CDR2 (germline): LGHDT, YNNKEL (reference sequence). Trimming took off 5 bases at V and 0 bases at J, with 11 bases between the two ends. The CDR3 DNA reads TGTGCCAGCAGCTCTGATCTCGGCTCTGGAAACACCATATATTTT. Translating gives CASSSDLGSGNTIYF.

The rearrangement uses TRBV13 and TRBJ2-1; D possibly matches TRBD1 or TRBD2 (5 bases each). The CDR3 sequence is 16 residues long. The V gene lost 5 bases and the J gene lost 0 bases, with 14 bases spanning the gap. Germline V gene data show CDR1 as PRHDT and CDR2 as FYEKMQ (reference sequence). The CDR3 reads CASSLLRGSSYNEQFF. The CDR3 nucleotides are TGTGCCAGCAGCCTGTTGAGGGGAAGCTCCTACAATGAGCAGTTCTTC.

The chain couples TRBV5-1 to TRBJ2-7; D is possibly TRBD2 (6 bases). Trimming left V 4 bases short and J 6 bases short, with 20 bases between. The CDR3 is 15 amino acids. CDR1 SGHRS and CDR2 YFSETQ come from the germline V gene. The CDR3 spells CASSAALTGVGEQYF. CDR3 DNA: TGCGCCAGCAGCGCGGCTTTGACGGGAGTGGGCGAGCAGTACTTC.

Only one count was recorded for this clone. The chain joins TRBV5-6 to TRBJ1-2; D not resolved. CDR3 length: 14 amino acids. Trimming left V 5 bases short and J 8 bases short, with 19 bases between. CDR1 and CDR2 (germline): SGHDT, YYEEEE. The CDR3 loop is CASRDEAFLGGYTF. DNA for the CDR3: TGTGCCAGCAGAGACGAGGCATTCCTTGGGGGCTACACCTTC.

This rearrangement joins TRBV19 to TRBJ1-5; no definite D call. V shed 3 bases and J shed 3 bases, with 9 bases lying between them. The germline gives CDR1 LNHDA, CDR2 SQIVND (reference sequence). The CDR3 totals 14 residues. The CDR3 protein is CASSIGVINQPQHF. The CDR3 DNA sequence: TGTGCCAGTAGTATTGGGGTTATCAATCAGCCCCAGCATTTT.

The table lists this clone with a few counts. The rearrangement links TRBV7-9 to TRBJ2-2; D assignment may be TRBD1 or TRBD2 (5 bases each). CDR3 size: 15 residues. Trimming stripped 5 bases from V and 4 bases from J, with 14 bases between. Germline V gene lookup returns CDR1 SEHNR and CDR2 FQNEAQ (reference sequence). Here the CDR3 reads CASSPGAGFTGELFF. The CDR3 bases are TGTGCCAGCAGCCCCGGGGCCGGGTTCACCGGGGAGCTGTTTTTT. The full variable domain, its missing parts supplied by reference TRBV7-9 and TRBJ2-2, is DTGVSQNPRHKITKRGQNVTFRCDPISEHNRLYWYRQTLGQGPEFLTYFQNEAQLEKSRLLSDRFSAERPKGSFSTLEIQRTEQGDSAMYLCASSPGAGFTGELFFGEGSRLTVL.

The chain employs TRBV5-1 and TRBJ2-5; 8 bases are a match to TRBD2. The germline V gene encodes CDR1 SGHRS and CDR2 YFSETQ. The CDR3 covers 17 residues. Losses at the gene ends were 3 bases for V and 4 bases for J; bases not matched to a gene: 14. The CDR3 region is CASSSGLAAPEGETQYF. In DNA form, the CDR3 reads TGCGCCAGCAGCTCCGGACTAGCTGCCCCGGAAGGAGAGACCCAGTACTTC.

J is TRBJ1-3 and V is TRBV6-2 or TRBV6-3; D not certain. V lost 1 base and J 6 bases, leaving 1 base between the germline ends. The V gene's germline CDR1 is MNHEY and CDR2 SVGEGT. This CDR3 is 11 amino acids long. The CDR3 spells CASSYLNTIYF. The DNA of the CDR3 is TGTGCCAGCAGTTACTTAAACACCATATATTTT.

V and J are TRBV11-2 and TRBJ2-5; perhaps D is TRBD1 or TRBD2 (5 bases each). Trimming left V 4 bases short and J 6 bases short, with 15 bases between. CDR1 SGHAT and CDR2 FQNNGV come from the germline V gene. The CDR3 length is 14 residues. Written as DNA, the CDR3 is TGTGCCAGCAGCTCGAGGCAGGGCGGGCAGACCCAGTACTTC. This codes for CASSSRQGGQTQYF.

The DNA of the CDR3 is TGCGCCAGCAGCTTGTCGCGCCCCCACAGTTGGGAAATTTACACTGAAGCTTTCTTT. It encodes CASSLSRPHSWEIYTEAFF. The V gene is TRBV5-1, the J gene TRBJ1-1; D gene unclear. CDR3 length: 19 amino acids. Trimming pared 1 base from V and 3 bases from J, leaving 25 bases between. CDR1 and CDR2 (germline): SGHRS, YFSETQ.

This rearrangement joins TRBV3-1 (or the pseudogene TRBV3-2) to TRBJ1-6, with D maybe TRBD1 (5 bases). Germline V CDR1 and CDR2: LGHDT, YNNKEL (reference sequence). There are 16 residues in the CDR3. V was trimmed by 4 bases and J by 6 bases, leaving 16 bases between them. The CDR3 nucleotides are TGTGCCAGCAGCCCCCGGGACCGACGTTTTAATTCACCCCTCCACTTT. It yields the protein CASSPRDRRFNSPLHF.

The gene calls are TRBV6-2 or TRBV6-3 and TRBJ1-5; the D gene is possibly TRBD1 (5 bases). CDR3 length: 13 residues. From germline, CDR1 is MNHEY and CDR2 SVGEGT. Trimming shortened V by 7 bases and J by 5 bases, and 12 bases separated the two germline ends. For the CDR3, the DNA is TGTGCCAGCACCCCGGGGGAGGATCAGCCCCAGCATTTT. It encodes CASTPGEDQPQHF.

This clone has a handful of counts. The rearrangement uses TRBV6-5 and TRBJ1-5; the D is unclear. V gave up 6 bases and J gave up 3 bases, with 9 bases separating them. This CDR3 spans 13 amino acids. From germline, CDR1 is MNHEY and CDR2 SVGAGI. The CDR3 loop is CASRGKDNQPQHF. CDR3 coding DNA: TGTGCCAGCAGAGGTAAGGACAATCAGCCCCAGCATTTT.